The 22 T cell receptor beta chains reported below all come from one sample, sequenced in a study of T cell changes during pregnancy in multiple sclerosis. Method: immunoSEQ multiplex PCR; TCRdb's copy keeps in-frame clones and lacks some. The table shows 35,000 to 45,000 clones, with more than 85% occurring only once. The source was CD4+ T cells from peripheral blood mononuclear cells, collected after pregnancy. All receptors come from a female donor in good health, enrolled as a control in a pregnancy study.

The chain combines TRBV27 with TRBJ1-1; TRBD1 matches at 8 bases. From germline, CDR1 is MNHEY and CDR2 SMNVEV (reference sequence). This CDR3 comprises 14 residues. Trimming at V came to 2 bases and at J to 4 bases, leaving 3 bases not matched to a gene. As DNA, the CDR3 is TGTGCCAGCAGTTTACAGGGGGCGGGCACTGAAGCTTTCTTT. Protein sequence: CASSLQGAGTEAFF.

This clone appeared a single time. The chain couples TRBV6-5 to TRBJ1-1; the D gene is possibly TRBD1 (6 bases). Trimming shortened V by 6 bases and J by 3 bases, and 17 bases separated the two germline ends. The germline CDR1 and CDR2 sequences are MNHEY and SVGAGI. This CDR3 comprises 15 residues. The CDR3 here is CASRHPGPGDTEAFF. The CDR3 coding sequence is TGTGCCAGCAGACATCCGGGCCCAGGGGACACTGAAGCTTTCTTT.

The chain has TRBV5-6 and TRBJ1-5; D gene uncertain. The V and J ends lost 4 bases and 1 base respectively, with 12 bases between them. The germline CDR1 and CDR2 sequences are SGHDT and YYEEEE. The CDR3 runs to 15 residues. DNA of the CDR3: TGTGCCAGCAGCAAAGGACTGCACAGCAATCAGCCCCAGCATTTT. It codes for CASSKGLHSNQPQHF.

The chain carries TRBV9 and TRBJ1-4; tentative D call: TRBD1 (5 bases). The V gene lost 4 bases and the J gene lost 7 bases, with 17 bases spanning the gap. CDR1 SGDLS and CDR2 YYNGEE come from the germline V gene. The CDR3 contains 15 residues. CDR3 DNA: TGTGCCAGCAGCACGACCTTGGGACTCACTGAAAAACTGTTTTTT. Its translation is CASSTTLGLTEKLFF.

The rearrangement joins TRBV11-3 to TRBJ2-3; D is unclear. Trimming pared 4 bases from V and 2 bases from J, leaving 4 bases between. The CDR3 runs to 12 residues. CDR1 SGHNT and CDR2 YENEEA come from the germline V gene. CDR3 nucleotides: TGTGCCAGCAGCTCCCACACAGATACGCAGTATTTT. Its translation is CASSSHTDTQYF.

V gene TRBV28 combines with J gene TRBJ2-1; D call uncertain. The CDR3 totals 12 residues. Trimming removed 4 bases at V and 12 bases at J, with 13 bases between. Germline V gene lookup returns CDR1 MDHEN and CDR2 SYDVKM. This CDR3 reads CASSSNESWQFF. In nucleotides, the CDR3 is TGTGCCAGCAGTTCAAACGAGAGCTGGCAGTTCTTC.

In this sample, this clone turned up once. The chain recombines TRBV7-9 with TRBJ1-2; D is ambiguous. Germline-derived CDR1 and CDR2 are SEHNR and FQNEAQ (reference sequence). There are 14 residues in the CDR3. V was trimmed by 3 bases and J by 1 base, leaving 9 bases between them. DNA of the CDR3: TGTGCCAGCAGCTTGGAGGGCTTTAACTATGGCTACACCTTC. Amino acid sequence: CASSLEGFNYGYTF. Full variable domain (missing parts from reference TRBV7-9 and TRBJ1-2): DTGVSQNPRHKITKRGQNVTFRCDPISEHNRLYWYRQTLGQGPEFLTYFQNEAQLEKSRLLSDRFSAERPKGSFSTLEIQRTEQGDSAMYLCASSLEGFNYGYTFGSGTRLTVV.

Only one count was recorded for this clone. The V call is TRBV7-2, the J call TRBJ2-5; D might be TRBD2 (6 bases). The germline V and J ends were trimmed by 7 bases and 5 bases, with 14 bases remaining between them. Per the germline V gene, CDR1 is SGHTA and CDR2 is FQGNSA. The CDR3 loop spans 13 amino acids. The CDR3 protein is CASTTPAGETQYF. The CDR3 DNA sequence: TGTGCCAGCACCACACCGGCGGGGGAGACCCAGTACTTC.

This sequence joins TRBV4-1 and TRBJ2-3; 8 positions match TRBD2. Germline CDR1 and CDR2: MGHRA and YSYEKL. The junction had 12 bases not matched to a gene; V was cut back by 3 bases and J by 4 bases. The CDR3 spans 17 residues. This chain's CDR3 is CASSQPTRAGVADTQYF. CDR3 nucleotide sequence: TGCGCCAGCAGCCAGCCGACCCGAGCGGGAGTGGCAGATACGCAGTATTTT.

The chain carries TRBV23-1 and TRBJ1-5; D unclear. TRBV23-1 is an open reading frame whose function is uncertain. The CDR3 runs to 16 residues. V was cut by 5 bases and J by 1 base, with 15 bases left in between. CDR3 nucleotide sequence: TGCGCCAGCAGTTTGCCAGGCGACCTAAGCAATCAGCCCCAGCATTTT. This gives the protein CASSLPGDLSNQPQHF.

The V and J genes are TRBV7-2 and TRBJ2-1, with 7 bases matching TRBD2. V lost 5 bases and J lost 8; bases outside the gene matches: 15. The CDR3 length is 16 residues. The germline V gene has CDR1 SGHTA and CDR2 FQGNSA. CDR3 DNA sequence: TGTGCCAGCAGCCAGACAGAATGGGGGGGGATCTATGAGCAGTTCTTC. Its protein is CASSQTEWGGIYEQFF.

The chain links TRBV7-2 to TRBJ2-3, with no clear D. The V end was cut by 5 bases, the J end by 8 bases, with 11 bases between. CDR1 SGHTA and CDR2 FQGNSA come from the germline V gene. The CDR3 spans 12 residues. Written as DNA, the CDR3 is TGTGCCAGCAGCCCCGACCGGGTTACGCAGTATTTT. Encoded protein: CASSPDRVTQYF.

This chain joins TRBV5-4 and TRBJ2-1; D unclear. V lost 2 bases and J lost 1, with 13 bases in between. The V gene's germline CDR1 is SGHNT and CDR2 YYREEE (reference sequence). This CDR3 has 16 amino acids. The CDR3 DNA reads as TGTGCCAGCAGCTTAAAAGGCGGTGAGTCCTACAATGAGCAGTTCTTC. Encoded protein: CASSLKGGESYNEQFF.

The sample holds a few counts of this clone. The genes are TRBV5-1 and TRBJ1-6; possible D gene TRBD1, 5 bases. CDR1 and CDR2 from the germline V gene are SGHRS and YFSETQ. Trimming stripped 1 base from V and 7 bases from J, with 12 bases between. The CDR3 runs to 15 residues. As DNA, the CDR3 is TGCGCCAGCAGCTTGCTAGGGGAAGGAAATTCACCCCTCCACTTT. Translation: CASSLLGEGNSPLHF.

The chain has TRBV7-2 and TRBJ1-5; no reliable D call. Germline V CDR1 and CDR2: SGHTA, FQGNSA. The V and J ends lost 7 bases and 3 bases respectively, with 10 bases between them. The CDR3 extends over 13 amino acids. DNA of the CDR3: TGTGCCAGCACTCGGGAGGCCAATCAGCCCCAGCATTTT. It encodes CASTREANQPQHF.

The CDR3 reads CASSLLQETQYF. The CDR3 DNA sequence: TGTGCCAGCAGCCTGTTACAAGAGACCCAGTACTTC. The gene calls are TRBV5-5 and TRBJ2-5; D gene ambiguous. The CDR3 is 12 residues long. CDR1 SGHKS and CDR2 YYEKEE come from the germline V gene (reference sequence). Trimming removed 4 bases at V and 2 bases at J, with 6 bases between.

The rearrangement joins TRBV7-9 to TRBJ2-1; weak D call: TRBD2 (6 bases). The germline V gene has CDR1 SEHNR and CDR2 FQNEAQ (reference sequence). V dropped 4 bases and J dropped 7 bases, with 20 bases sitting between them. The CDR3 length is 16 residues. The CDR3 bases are TGTGCCAGCAGCTGGCCCGGGGCGGGATACGGAAATGAGCAGTTCTTC. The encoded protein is CASSWPGAGYGNEQFF.

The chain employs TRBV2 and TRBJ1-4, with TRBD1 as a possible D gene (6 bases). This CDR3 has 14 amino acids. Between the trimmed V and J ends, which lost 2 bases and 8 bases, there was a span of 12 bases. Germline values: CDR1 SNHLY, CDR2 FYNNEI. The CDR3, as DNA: TGTGCCAGCAGTGAATTGGGGGGGGGCGAAAAACTGTTTTTT. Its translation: CASSELGGGEKLFF.

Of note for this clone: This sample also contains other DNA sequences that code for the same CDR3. In DNA, the CDR3 is TGTGCCAGCAGCTTAAGCGGGGGGAGAAACATTCAGTACTTC. Its translation: CASSLSGGRNIQYF. The V call is TRBV11-2, the J call TRBJ2-4, with TRBD2 matching 9 bases. With 2 bases clipped from V and 6 bases from J, the junction kept 2 bases outside the gene matches. CDR1 is SGHAT and CDR2 is FQNNGV in the germline V gene. The CDR3 extends over 14 amino acids.

CDR3 nucleotides: TGTGCCAGCAGCTTAGTTGAACAGACGAACAATGAGCAGTTCTTC. As protein: CASSLVEQTNNEQFF. The rearrangement joins TRBV7-6 to TRBJ2-1, with D unresolved. The CDR3 sequence is 15 residues long. V was clipped by 1 base and J by 5 bases, with 12 bases between them. Germline CDR1 reads SGHVS; CDR2 reads FNYEAQ.

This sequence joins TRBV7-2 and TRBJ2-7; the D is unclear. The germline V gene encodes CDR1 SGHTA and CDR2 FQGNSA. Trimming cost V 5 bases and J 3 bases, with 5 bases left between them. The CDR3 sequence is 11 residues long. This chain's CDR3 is CASSPGYEQYF. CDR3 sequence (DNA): TGTGCCAGCAGCCCGGGCTACGAGCAGTACTTC.

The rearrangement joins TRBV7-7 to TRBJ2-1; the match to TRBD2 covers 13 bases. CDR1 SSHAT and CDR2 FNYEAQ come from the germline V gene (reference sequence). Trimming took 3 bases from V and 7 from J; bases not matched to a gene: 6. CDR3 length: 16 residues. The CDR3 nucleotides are TGTGCCAGCAGCTTTGGACTAGCGGGGGCTCCAAATGAGCAGTTCTTC. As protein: CASSFGLAGAPNEQFF.